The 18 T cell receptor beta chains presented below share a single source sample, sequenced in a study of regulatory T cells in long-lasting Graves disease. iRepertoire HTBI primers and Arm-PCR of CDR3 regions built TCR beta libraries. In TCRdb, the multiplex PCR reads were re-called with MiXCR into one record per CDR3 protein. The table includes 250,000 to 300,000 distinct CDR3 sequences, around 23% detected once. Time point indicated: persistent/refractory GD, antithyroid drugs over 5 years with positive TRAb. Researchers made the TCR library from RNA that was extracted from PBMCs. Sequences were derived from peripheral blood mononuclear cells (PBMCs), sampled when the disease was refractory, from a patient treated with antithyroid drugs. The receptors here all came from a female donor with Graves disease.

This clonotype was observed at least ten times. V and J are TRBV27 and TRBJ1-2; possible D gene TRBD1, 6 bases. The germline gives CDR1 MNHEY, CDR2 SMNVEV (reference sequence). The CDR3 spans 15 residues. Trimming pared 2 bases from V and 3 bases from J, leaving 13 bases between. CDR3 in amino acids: CASSLKGGTHYGYTF. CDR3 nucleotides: TGTGCCAGCAGTTTAAAAGGGGGGACCCACTATGGCTACACCTTC.

This chain's CDR3 is CASTLGREANYGYTF. CDR3 nucleotides: TGTGCCAGTACACTCGGACGGGAAGCTAACTATGGCTACACCTTC. This sequence joins TRBV6-1 and TRBJ1-2, with no clear D. Trimming pared 9 bases from V and 0 bases from J, leaving 17 bases between. The CDR3 runs 15 residues. In germline, CDR1 is MNHNS, CDR2 SASEGT.

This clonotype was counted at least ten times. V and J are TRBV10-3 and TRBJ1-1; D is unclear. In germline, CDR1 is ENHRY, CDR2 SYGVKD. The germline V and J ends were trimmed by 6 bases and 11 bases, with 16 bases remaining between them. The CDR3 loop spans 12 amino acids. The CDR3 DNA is TGTGCCATCAGGGCGGGGTCGGATACGGCTTTCTTT. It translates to CAIRAGSDTAFF.

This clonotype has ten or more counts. CDR3: CATRLEDRANSPLHF. The DNA for the CDR3 is TGTGCCACCCGACTCGAAGACAGGGCGAATTCACCCCTCCACTTT. This chain uses TRBV27 with TRBJ1-6; TRBD1 matches at 7 bases. The CDR3 contains 15 residues. Looked up from germline, CDR1 is MNHEY and CDR2 is SMNVEV (reference sequence). After removal of 10 bases from V and 7 bases from J, the junction contained 13 bases not matched to a gene.

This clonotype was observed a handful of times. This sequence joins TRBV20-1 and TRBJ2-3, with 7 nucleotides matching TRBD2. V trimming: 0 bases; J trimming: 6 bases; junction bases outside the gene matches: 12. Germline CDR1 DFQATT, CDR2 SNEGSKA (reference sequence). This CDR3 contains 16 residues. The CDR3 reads CSARDSLAVNGDTQYF. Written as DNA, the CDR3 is TGCAGTGCTAGAGATAGCCTAGCGGTAAACGGCGATACGCAGTATTTT.

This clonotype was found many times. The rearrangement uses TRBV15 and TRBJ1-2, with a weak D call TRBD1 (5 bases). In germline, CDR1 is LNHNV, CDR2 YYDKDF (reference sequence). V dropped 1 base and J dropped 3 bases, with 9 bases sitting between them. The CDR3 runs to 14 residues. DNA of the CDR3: TGTGCCACCAGCAGAGGGGGGACTGACTATGGCTACACCTTC. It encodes CATSRGGTDYGYTF. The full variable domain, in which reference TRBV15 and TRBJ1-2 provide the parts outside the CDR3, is DAMVIQNPRYQVTQFGKPVTLSCSQTLNHNVMYWYQQKSSQAPKLLFHYYDKDFNNEADTPDNFQSRRPNTSFCFLDIRSPGLGDTAMYLCATSRGGTDYGYTFGSGTRLTVV.

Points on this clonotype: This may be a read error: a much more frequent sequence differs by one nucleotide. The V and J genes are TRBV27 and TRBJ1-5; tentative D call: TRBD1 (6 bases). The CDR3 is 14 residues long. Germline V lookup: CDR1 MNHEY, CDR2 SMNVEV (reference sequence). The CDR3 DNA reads TGTGCCTGCAGGCCCGGGGGCGGCGGTCAGCCCCAGCATTTT. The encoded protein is CACRPGGGGQPQHF.

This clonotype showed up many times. CDR3 sequence: CATSNGQGAYKNIQYF. The DNA of the CDR3 is TGTGCCACCAGCAACGGACAGGGGGCGTATAAAAACATTCAGTACTTC. The V call is TRBV15, the J call TRBJ2-4, with 11 bases that match TRBD1. This CDR3 has 16 amino acids. CDR1 is LNHNV, CDR2 YYDKDF, per germline (reference sequence). Losses at the gene ends were 4 bases for V and 4 bases for J; bases not matched to a gene: 6.

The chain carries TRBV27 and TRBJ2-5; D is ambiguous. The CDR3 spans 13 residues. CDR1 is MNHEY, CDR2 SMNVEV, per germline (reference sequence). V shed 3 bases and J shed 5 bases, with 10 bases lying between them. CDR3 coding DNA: TGTGCCAGCAGTTTTTCCGGAGAGGAGACCCAGTACTTC. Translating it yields CASSFSGEETQYF.

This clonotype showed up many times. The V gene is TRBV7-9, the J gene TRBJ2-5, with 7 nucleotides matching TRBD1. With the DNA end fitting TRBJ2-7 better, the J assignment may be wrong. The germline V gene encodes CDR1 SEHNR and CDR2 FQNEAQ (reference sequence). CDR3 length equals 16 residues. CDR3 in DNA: TGTGCCAGCAGCACTACTCTCAGGGGGATGTCTAGCGAGCAGTACTTC. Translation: CASSTTLRGMSSEQYF.

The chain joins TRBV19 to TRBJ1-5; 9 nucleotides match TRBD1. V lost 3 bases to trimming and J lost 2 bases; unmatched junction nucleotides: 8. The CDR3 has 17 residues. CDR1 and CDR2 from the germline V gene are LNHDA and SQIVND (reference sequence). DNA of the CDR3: TGTGCCAGTAGTATGCACAGGGGGCGTCTCGGCAATCAGCCCCAGCATTTT. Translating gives CASSMHRGRLGNQPQHF.

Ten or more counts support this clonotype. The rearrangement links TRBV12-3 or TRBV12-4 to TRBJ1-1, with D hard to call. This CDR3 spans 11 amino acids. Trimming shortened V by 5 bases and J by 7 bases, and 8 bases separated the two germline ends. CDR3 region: CASSGVFEAFF. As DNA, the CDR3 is TGTGCCAGCAGTGGAGTCTTTGAAGCTTTCTTT.

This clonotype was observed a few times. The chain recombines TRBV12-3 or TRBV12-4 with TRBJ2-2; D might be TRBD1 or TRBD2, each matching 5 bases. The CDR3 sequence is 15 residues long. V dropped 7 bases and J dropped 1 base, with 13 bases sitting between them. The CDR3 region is CASTGRALNTGELFF. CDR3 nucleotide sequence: TGTGCCAGCACGGGGCGGGCGCTGAACACCGGGGAGCTGTTTTTT.

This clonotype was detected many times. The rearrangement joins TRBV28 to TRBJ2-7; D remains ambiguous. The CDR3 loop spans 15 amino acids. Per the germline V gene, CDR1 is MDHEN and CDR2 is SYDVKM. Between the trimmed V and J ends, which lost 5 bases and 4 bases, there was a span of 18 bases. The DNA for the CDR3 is TGTGCCAGCAGTCTCCCCGAACTCGGCGAATACGAGCAGTACTTC. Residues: CASSLPELGEYEQYF.

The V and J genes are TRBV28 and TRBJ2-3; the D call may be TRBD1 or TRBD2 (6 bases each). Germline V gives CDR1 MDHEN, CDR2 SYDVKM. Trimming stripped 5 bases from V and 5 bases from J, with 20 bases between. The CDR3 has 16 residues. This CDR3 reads CASSRMRGDWGDTQYF. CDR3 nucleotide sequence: TGTGCCAGCAGTCGGATGAGGGGGGACTGGGGAGATACGCAGTATTTT.

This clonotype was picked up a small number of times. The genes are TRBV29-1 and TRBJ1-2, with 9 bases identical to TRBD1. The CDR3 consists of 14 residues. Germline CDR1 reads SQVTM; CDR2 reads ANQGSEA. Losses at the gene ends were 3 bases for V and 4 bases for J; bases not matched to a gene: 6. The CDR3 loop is CSVDWTGEGYGYTF. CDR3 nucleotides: TGCAGCGTTGACTGGACAGGGGAAGGCTATGGCTACACCTTC.

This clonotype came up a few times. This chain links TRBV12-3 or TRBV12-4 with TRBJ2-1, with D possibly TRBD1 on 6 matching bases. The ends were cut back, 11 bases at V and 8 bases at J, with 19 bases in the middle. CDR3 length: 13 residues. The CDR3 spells CAVTYPGADEQFF. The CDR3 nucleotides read TGTGCCGTTACATATCCAGGGGCAGATGAGCAGTTCTTC.

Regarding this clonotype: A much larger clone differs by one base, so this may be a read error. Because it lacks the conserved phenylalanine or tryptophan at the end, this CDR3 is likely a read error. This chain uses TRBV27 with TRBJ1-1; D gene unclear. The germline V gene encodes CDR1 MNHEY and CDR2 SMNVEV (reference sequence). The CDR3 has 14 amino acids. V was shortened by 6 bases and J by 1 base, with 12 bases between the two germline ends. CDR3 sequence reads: CASRLGLSNTEAFS. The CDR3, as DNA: TGTGCCAGCAGACTCGGACTCTCGAACACTGAAGCTTTCTCT.